This entry is about one T cell receptor beta chain. Its antigen is undetermined. The protocol was immunoSEQ multiplex PCR, while the TCRdb copy is restricted to in-frame clones and leaves out a portion. The repertoire holds tens of thousands of clones, more than 70% seen once, with 0.65% in the top ten. The data derive from a study of STAT5B mutations in CD4+ large granular lymphocyte leukemia. General observations from the study: Patient CD4-sorted repertoires looked more clonal than healthy CD4+ repertoires, even without putative leukemic clones. Top patient clones used TRBV06 genes more often: 8/27 versus 2/35 in controls. No patients shared main leukemic clonotypes, though around 25% appeared at low frequency elsewhere. Higher CD4+ than CD8+ T-LGLL clonality might reflect small sample size.

Trimming took 10 bases from V and 0 from J, leaving 12 bases between them. CDR3 length: 14 amino acids. Germline CDR1 and CDR2: MNHEY and SVGAGI. Sequenced: CD4+ T cells from blood buffy coats. The V gene is TRBV6-5, the J gene TRBJ1-4, with D unclear. The sequence was collected from a human donor in good health. CDR3 protein: CATRPSATNEKLFF. In DNA, the CDR3 is TGTGCCACCCGCCCGTCTGCAACTAATGAAAAACTGTTTTTT.